The 22 T cell receptor beta chains in this list originate from one sample, sequenced in a study of human T cells and chemical hapten exposure. TCRdb recomputed calls from the RACE reads with MiXCR, one row per CDR3 protein. There are around 100,000 distinct CDR3 sequences in the sample; about 10% occur only once, and about 3% lies in the top ten. As to time point: patch test 2, 6 weeks after DPC sensitization. Specified treatment: therapeutic diphenylcyclopropenone sensitization with weekly scalp DPC. Sequenced material: whole blood, taken in connection with sensitization to the hapten diphenylcyclopropenone (DPC). These TCRs come from a woman aged 40-49 years with alopecia areata. Some clones in this sample may be carry-over from other donors' samples.

This clonotype was observed a handful of times. The rearrangement links TRBV19 to TRBJ2-6; unclear D gene. This CDR3 is built from 15 residues. Trimming stripped 5 bases from V and 2 bases from J, with 10 bases between. Germline V CDR1 and CDR2: LNHDA, SQIVND (reference sequence). CDR3 sequence: CASSYLPAGANVLTF. CDR3 in DNA: TGTGCCAGTAGTTACCTCCCAGCTGGGGCCAACGTCCTGACTTTC. Complete variable domain (other parts from reference TRBV19 and TRBJ2-6): DGGITQSPKYLFRKEGQNVTLSCEQNLNHDAMYWYRQDPGQGLRLIYYSQIVNDFQKGDIAEGYSVSREKKESFPLTVTSAQKNPTAFYLCASSYLPAGANVLTFGAGSRLTVL.

CDR3 sequence (DNA): TGTGCCAGCTCGACAGATAGTAATGAAAAACTGTTTTTT. Amino acid sequence: CASSTDSNEKLFF. The chain couples TRBV6-5 to TRBJ1-4; a possible D gene is TRBD1 (5 bases). Germline CDR1 is MNHEY and CDR2 is SVGAGI. The CDR3 runs 13 residues. V lost 8 bases and J lost 4, with 11 bases in between.

This clonotype was counted between two and nine times. The chain couples TRBV20-1 to TRBJ1-5, with D possibly TRBD1 on 5 matching bases. Trimming took 4 bases from V and 2 from J, leaving 15 bases between them. The CDR3 has 15 residues. The germline V gene has CDR1 DFQATT and CDR2 SNEGSKA (reference sequence). The CDR3 coding sequence is TGCAGTGCTAAATTGGGACCATGGGGCAATCAGCCCCAGCATTTT. It codes for CSAKLGPWGNQPQHF.

This clonotype has a count of ten or more. V and J are TRBV12-3 or TRBV12-4 and TRBJ1-1, with a possible D match to TRBD1 (5 bases). Trimming shortened V by 8 bases and J by 3 bases, and 16 bases separated the two germline ends. The CDR3 has 14 amino acids. For the CDR3, the DNA is TGTGCCAGCCTGGGGAACAGGTGGGACACTGAAGCTTTCTTT. Translation gives CASLGNRWDTEAFF.

This clonotype was seen only a few times. The V gene is TRBV6-5, the J gene TRBJ2-7, with 12 positions matching TRBD2. J was trimmed by 4 bases and V by 2 bases; bases with no gene match: 6. CDR1 is MNHEY, CDR2 SVGAGI, per germline. The CDR3 spans 16 residues. The CDR3 region is CASSYALAGGKYEQYF. The CDR3 nucleotides are TGTGCCAGCAGTTACGCCCTAGCGGGAGGGAAATACGAGCAGTACTTC.

As for this clonotype: Since a much larger clone is just one base distant, this may be a read error. The chain recombines TRBV13 with TRBJ1-2; no firm D call. This CDR3 comprises 14 residues. Trimming left V 10 bases short and J 0 bases short, with 15 bases between. Germline V gene lookup returns CDR1 PRHDT and CDR2 FYEKMQ (reference sequence). CDR3 nucleotides: TGTGCCATCTCCGTCGGCACCGCTAACTATGGCTACACCTTC. Its translation: CAISVGTANYGYTF.

Ten or more counts support this clonotype. J is TRBJ2-3 and V is TRBV7-9; no firm D call. The germline gives CDR1 SEHNR, CDR2 FQNEAQ (reference sequence). The V gene lost 1 base and the J gene lost 4 bases, with 15 bases spanning the gap. This CDR3 contains 16 residues. The DNA for the CDR3 is TGTGCCAGCAGCTTAGAAGGGATAGGACCGGCAGATACGCAGTATTTT. Amino acids: CASSLEGIGPADTQYF.

Ten or more counts support this clonotype. V gene TRBV28 combines with J gene TRBJ2-3; D perhaps matches TRBD1 (6 bases). The CDR3 has 14 amino acids. Germline V gives CDR1 MDHEN, CDR2 SYDVKM. Trimming cost V 3 bases and J 1 base, with 8 bases left between them. CDR3 bases: TGTGCCAGCAGTTTCAGACAGGGCACAGATACGCAGTATTTT. This sequence encodes CASSFRQGTDTQYF.

This clonotype was counted many times. The V gene is TRBV2, the J gene TRBJ2-7; tentative D call: TRBD1 (5 bases). The V end was cut by 11 bases, the J end by 4 bases, with 15 bases between. The CDR3 length is 12 residues. Germline assignment: CDR1 SNHLY and CDR2 FYNNEI. DNA for the CDR3: TGTGCCTGCATGGACATTATGTACGAGCAGTACTTC. This sequence encodes CACMDIMYEQYF.

This rearrangement joins TRBV6-5 to TRBJ2-5; possibly TRBD2 for D (5 bases). This CDR3 is built from 15 residues. V was pared by 5 bases and J by 5 bases, with 18 bases between. Germline assignment: CDR1 MNHEY and CDR2 SVGAGI. The CDR3 loop is CASSGSGLSGETQYF. The CDR3 DNA reads TGTGCCAGCAGTGGCTCCGGACTTTCTGGCGAGACCCAGTACTTC.

At least ten counts were recorded for this clonotype. The V call is TRBV7-9, the J call TRBJ2-7; 7 bases are shared with TRBD1. Germline loops: CDR1 SEHNR, CDR2 FQNEAQ (reference sequence). The V and J ends lost 5 bases and 3 bases, in that order; junction bases with no gene match: 7. This CDR3 comprises 14 residues. The CDR3 sequence is CASSPGQINYEQYF. The CDR3 DNA reads as TGTGCCAGCAGCCCGGGACAGATTAACTACGAGCAGTACTTC.

CDR3 sequence: CASSYTRASGQPQHF. The CDR3 bases are TGTGCCAGCAGTTACACCCGAGCCTCGGGCCAGCCCCAGCATTTT. V gene TRBV6-2 or TRBV6-3 combines with J gene TRBJ1-5; unclear D gene. Germline V gene lookup returns CDR1 MNHEY and CDR2 SVGEGT. The CDR3 loop spans 15 amino acids. The V and J ends lost 2 bases and 7 bases respectively, with 15 bases between them.

The J gene is TRBJ1-2, the V gene TRBV7-9; D uncertain. The CDR3 extends over 13 amino acids. Per the germline V gene, CDR1 is SEHNR and CDR2 is FQNEAQ (reference sequence). Trimming removed 5 bases at V and 13 bases at J, with 20 bases between. Here the CDR3 DNA reads TGTGCCAGCAGCCATACCGGACCCGGAATTGGCACCTTC. Protein product: CASSHTGPGIGTF. The variable domain in full, with the rest retrieved from reference TRBV7-9 and TRBJ1-2, is DTGVSQNPRHKITKRGQNVTFRCDPISEHNRLYWYRQTLGQGPEFLTYFQNEAQLEKSRLLSDRFSAERPKGSFSTLEIQRTEQGDSAMYLCASSHTGPGIGTFGSGTRLTVV.

The V and J genes are TRBV24-1 and TRBJ2-1, with 9 positions matching TRBD2. CDR3 length equals 16 residues. With V trimmed by 3 bases and J by 4 bases, 6 bases remained unmatched. Germline CDR1 KGHDR, CDR2 SFDVKD. CDR3 in DNA: TGTGCCACCAGTGATCGTAGCGGGGGCCATTACAATGAGCAGTTCTTC. This sequence encodes CATSDRSGGHYNEQFF.

The chain links TRBV10-2 to TRBJ2-7; D perhaps matches TRBD1 (6 bases). The CDR3 is made up of 14 amino acids. Germline V CDR1 and CDR2: WSHSY, SAAADI. V was shortened by 3 bases and J by 0 bases, with 9 bases between the two germline ends. For the CDR3, the DNA is TGCGCCAGCAGTGACAGGGGAAACTCCTACGAGCAGTACTTC. This translates into CASSDRGNSYEQYF.

The rearrangement joins TRBV27 to TRBJ2-7, with TRBD2 matching over 9 bases. CDR1 MNHEY and CDR2 SMNVEV come from the germline V gene (reference sequence). The CDR3 covers 14 residues. J gave up 0 bases and V 8 bases, and 5 bases lay outside the gene matches. The CDR3 DNA sequence: TGTGCCAGCCAAAGGCGGGGGGGCTCCTACGAGCAGTACTTC. Translating it yields CASQRRGGSYEQYF.

This clonotype was observed many times. This chain joins TRBV27 and TRBJ1-6; maybe TRBD1 (6 bases). CDR3 length equals 15 residues. V lost 6 bases and J 8 bases, leaving 17 bases between the germline ends. Germline assignment: CDR1 MNHEY and CDR2 SMNVEV (reference sequence). The CDR3 DNA sequence: TGTGCCAGCAGGGGTCTCAGGGGCTGGGATTCACCCCTCCACTTT. It codes for CASRGLRGWDSPLHF.

This clonotype was seen repeatedly, ten times or more. The chain has TRBV6-2 or TRBV6-3 and TRBJ1-1; D call uncertain. Germline loops: CDR1 MNHEY, CDR2 SVGEGT. V was trimmed by 2 bases and J by 1 base, leaving 5 bases between them. The CDR3 totals 13 residues. CDR3 nucleotides: TGTGCCAGCAGTTACATTCGGAACACTGAAGCTTTCTTT. Translated, it gives CASSYIRNTEAFF.

This chain joins TRBV20-1 and TRBJ1-5, with D possibly being TRBD1 (5 bases). Trimming took 1 base from V and 6 from J, leaving 13 bases between them. The germline V gene has CDR1 DFQATT and CDR2 SNEGSKA (reference sequence). CDR3 size: 14 residues. The CDR3: CSARGELRGQPQHF. Written as DNA, the CDR3 is TGCAGTGCTAGAGGGGAGCTGAGGGGTCAGCCCCAGCATTTT.

This clonotype showed up just a few times. The chain combines TRBV5-1 with TRBJ2-5; D is perhaps TRBD2 (6 bases). CDR1 is SGHRS and CDR2 is YFSETQ in the germline V gene. The V end was cut by 4 bases, the J end by 4 bases, with 17 bases between. This CDR3 is built from 15 residues. The DNA of the CDR3 is TGCGCCAGCAGCGGATACGTGGGAGGCGGAGAGACCCAGTACTTC. Its protein product is CASSGYVGGGETQYF.

This clonotype was seen a handful of times. The chain combines TRBV7-2 with TRBJ2-7; 10 bases align to TRBD2. The length of the CDR3 is 17 residues. In germline, CDR1 is SGHTA, CDR2 FQGNSA. V lost 5 bases to trimming and J lost 0 bases; unmatched junction nucleotides: 10. The CDR3 loop is CASSPKREGPYSYEQYF. For the CDR3, the DNA is TGTGCCAGCAGCCCCAAGCGGGAGGGCCCTTACTCCTACGAGCAGTACTTC.

In DNA, the CDR3 is TGTGCCAGCAGCTTACTCACGAACACCGGGGAGCTGTTTTTT. Protein sequence: CASSLLTNTGELFF. This chain uses TRBV7-2 with TRBJ2-2; D remains ambiguous. CDR3 size: 14 residues. Deletions cut 2 bases from V and 0 bases from J, with 4 bases between. Germline CDR1 reads SGHTA; CDR2 reads FQGNSA.